This is a list of T cell receptor beta chains from one sample in a study of regulatory T cells in long-lasting Graves disease. TCRdb itself ran the multiplex PCR reads through MiXCR, one entry per CDR3 protein. In the table there are a few hundred thousand distinct CDR3 sequences, around 20% of which are singletons. The sequences come from peripheral blood mononuclear cells (PBMCs), collected at new diagnosis, from a patient treated with antithyroid drugs. The source is a female donor with Graves disease. CDR3s include the opening cysteine and the closing phenylalanine or tryptophan. The D gene is left open where the match is weak. Clone size appears in some rows only: once, few, many, or a class for an expanded clone.

>NA|many|TRBJ2-3|TRBV7-2
TGTGCCAGCAGCTTAGTAGGGGGGCCCAGGTCAGATACGCAGTATTTT
CASSLVGGPRSDTQYF
>NA|many|TRBJ2-1|TRBV20-1
TGCAGTGCGAGACGTGTAGCGTCAGGGAATGAGCAGTTCTTC
CSARRVASGNEQFF
>NA|NA|TRBJ2-1|TRBV5-1
TGCGCCAGCAGGGCCGGCCTCCGACTTGGTCCTGAGCAGTTCTTC
CASRAGLRLGPEQFF
>NA|many|TRBJ1-2|TRBV10-3
TGTGCCATCAGTGATTCAGGGGACTATGGCTACACCTTC
CAISDSGDYGYTF
>TRBD1|NA|TRBJ1-1|TRBV10-3
TGTGCCATCAGTGTTTTCCGGGACAGAAAAACTGAAGCTTTCTTT
CAISVFRDRKTEAFF
>TRBD2|many|TRBJ2-1|TRBV5-1
TGCGCCAGCAGCTTGGGGGGGGGGATTTCCTACAATGAGCAGTTCTTC
CASSLGGGISYNEQFF
>TRBD1|many|TRBJ1-1|TRBV24-1
TGTGCCACCAGCCAGACAGGGGGGAACACTGAAGCTTTCTTT
CATSQTGGNTEAFF
>NA|NA|TRBJ1-2|TRBV9
TGTGCCAGCAGCGTAGTAGACGGGGGTGGCTACACCTTC
CASSVVDGGGYTF
>NA|NA|TRBJ2-7|TRBV28
TGTGCCAGCAGGCCCCCCGGGACGGGATACGAGCAGTACTTC
CASRPPGTGYEQYF
>NA|many|TRBJ2-6|TRBV6-5
TGTGCCAGCAGTTACGGAGACAACCTCTCTGGGGCCAACGTCCTGACTTTC
CASSYGDNLSGANVLTF
>TRBD1|many|TRBJ1-6|TRBV6-2/TRBV6-3
TGTGCCAGCAGTTACTACGGGACAGCGACCGCCTATAATTCACCCCTCCACTTT
CASSYYGTATAYNSPLHF
>NA|NA|TRBJ2-2|TRBV2
TGTGCCAGCAGTTACTCGAAAGGACGGCGGAACACCGGGGAGCTGTTTTTT
CASSYSKGRRNTGELFF
>TRBD2|many|TRBJ2-3|TRBV5-1
TGTGCCAGCAGCGATAGCGGGAGTGGAGCAGATACGCAGTATTTT
CASSDSGSGADTQYF
>TRBD2|few|TRBJ2-5|TRBV25-1
TGTGCCAGCAGTAAGGGGACTAGCGGAAGAATTGTGGAGACCCAGTACTTC
CASSKGTSGRIVETQYF
>TRBD2|NA|TRBJ2-5|TRBV15
TGTGCCACCAGCAGAGACCTTAGCGGGTTGGAGACCCAGTACTTC
CATSRDLSGLETQYF
>NA|many|TRBJ1-2|TRBV7-2
TGTGCCAGCAGCTTAGTACGCGCCCTGGGGTCTGGCTACACCTTC
CASSLVRALGSGYTF
>TRBD1|many|TRBJ1-2|TRBV15
TGTGCCACCAGCAGAGGGGAGACAGGGTTCTATGGCTACACCTTC
CATSRGETGFYGYTF
>TRBD1|NA|TRBJ2-1|TRBV24-1
TGTGCCACCAGTGATGCCGACAGGGGGCCTATTGAGCAGTTCTTC
CATSDADRGPIEQFF